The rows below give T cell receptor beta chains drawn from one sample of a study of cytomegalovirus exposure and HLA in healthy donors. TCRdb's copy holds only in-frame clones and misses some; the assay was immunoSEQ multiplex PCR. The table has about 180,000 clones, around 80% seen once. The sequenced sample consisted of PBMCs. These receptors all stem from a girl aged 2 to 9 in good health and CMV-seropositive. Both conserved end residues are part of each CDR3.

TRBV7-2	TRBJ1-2	CASSSNREGGYTF
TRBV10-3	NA	CAISGTGSYEQYF
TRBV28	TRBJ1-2	CASSPAESYGYTF
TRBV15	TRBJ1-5	CATSRGFIDSGNQPQHF
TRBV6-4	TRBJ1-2	CASSDSGTGGGYTF
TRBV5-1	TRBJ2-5	CASSPGGGRETQYF
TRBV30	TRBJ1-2	CAWIGLKGASEPYYGYTF
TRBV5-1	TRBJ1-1	CASSFGGRQNTEAFF
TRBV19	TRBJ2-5	CASSMGGGTEETQYF
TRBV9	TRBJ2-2	CASSSGAGAATTGELFF